The T cell receptor beta chain described here comes from a study of T-cell reconstitution after alpha-beta-depleted transplantation in children. The CDR3 has 16 residues. Germline V gene lookup returns CDR1 MGHRA and CDR2 YSYEKL. Germline trimming cut 2 bases from V and 8 bases from J; bases unmatched to any gene: 10. Study-level results: Counts and diversity of T cells one year after transplant came mostly from newly produced T cells. The study traced high day-60 TCRbeta diversity in some patients to surviving recipient T cells and thymic progenitors.

In this sample, this clonotype turned up a few times. What it binds is not known. During its preparation, the TCRbeta library received unique molecular identifiers. TCRdb fed the PCR reads into MiXCR, producing one record per CDR3 protein. The repertoire holds a few hundred thousand distinct CDR3 sequences, with roughly 13% as singletons. J is TRBJ2-4 and V is TRBV4-1, with 9 bases identical to TRBD1. The TCR was taken from a male patient younger than 18 who had a stem cell transplant for acute myeloid leukemia, so the T cells may come from the graft donor. The source was PBMCs, mostly from graft donor cells, collected 360 days after TCRalphabeta/CD19-depleted stem cell transplant. CDR3 protein: CASSQPGTGKSDIQYF. DNA for the CDR3: TGCGCCAGCAGCCAACCCGGGACAGGGAAAAGTGACATTCAGTACTTC.